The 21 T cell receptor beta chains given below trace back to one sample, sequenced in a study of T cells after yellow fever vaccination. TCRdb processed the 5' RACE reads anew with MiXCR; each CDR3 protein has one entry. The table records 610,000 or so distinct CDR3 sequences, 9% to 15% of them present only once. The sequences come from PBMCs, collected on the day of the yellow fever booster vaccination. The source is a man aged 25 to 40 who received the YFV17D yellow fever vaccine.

The CDR3 reads CASSQDKQRGTDTQYF. CDR3 in DNA: TGTGCCAGCAGCCAAGATAAACAGCGGGGCACAGATACGCAGTATTTT. The chain is built from TRBV4-2 and TRBJ2-3, with TRBD2 as a possible D gene (6 bases). CDR3 length equals 16 residues. Deletions cut 0 bases from V and 1 base from J, with 11 bases between. The germline gives CDR1 LGHNA, CDR2 YNFKEQ.

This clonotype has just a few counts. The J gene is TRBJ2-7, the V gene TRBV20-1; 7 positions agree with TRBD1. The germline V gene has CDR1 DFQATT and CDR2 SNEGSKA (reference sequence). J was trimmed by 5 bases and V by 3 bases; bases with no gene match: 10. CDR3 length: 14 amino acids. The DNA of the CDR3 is TGCAGTGCTAGTCCCTCCGGACAGGTTGACGAGCAGTACTTC. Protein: CSASPSGQVDEQYF.

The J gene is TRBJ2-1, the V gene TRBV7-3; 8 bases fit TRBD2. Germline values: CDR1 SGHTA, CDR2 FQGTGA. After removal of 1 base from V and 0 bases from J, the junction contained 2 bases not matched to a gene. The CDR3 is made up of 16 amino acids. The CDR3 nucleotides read TGTGCCAGCAGCTTAATAGCGGGATCCTCCTACAATGAGCAGTTCTTC. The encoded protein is CASSLIAGSSYNEQFF.

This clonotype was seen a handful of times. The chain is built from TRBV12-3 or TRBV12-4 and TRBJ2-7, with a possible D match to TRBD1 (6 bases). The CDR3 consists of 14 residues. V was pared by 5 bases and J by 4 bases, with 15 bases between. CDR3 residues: CASSQTGHPYEQYF. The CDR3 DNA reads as TGTGCCAGCAGTCAAACGGGACACCCGTACGAGCAGTACTTC.

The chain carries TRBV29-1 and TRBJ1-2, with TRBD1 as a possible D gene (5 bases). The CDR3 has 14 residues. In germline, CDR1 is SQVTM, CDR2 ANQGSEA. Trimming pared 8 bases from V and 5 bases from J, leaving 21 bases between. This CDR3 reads CSFTVGTGEYGYTF. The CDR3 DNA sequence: TGCAGCTTTACCGTTGGGACGGGAGAATATGGCTACACCTTC.

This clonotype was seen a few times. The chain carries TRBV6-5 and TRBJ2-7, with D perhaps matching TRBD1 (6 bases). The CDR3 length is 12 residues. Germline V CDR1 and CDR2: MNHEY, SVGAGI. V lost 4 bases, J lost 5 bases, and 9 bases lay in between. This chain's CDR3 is CASSLQGHEQYF. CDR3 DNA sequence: TGTGCCAGCAGTTTACAGGGCCACGAGCAGTACTTC.

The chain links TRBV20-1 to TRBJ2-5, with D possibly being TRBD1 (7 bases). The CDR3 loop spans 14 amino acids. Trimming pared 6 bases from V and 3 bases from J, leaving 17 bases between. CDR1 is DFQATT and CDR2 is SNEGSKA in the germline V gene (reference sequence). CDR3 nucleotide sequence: TGCAGTGCCCCCTTGGTCAGGGGGGAAGAGACCCAGTACTTC. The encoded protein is CSAPLVRGEETQYF.

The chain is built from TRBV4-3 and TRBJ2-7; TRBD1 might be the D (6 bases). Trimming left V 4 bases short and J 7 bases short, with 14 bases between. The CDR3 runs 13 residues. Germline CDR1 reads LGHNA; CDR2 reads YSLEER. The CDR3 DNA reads TGCGCCAGCAGCCCCTACATGGGGGCGGAGCAGTACTTC. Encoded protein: CASSPYMGAEQYF.

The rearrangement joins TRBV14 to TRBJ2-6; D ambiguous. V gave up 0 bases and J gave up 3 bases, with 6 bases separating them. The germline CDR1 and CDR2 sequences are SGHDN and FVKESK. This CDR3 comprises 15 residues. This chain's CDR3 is CASSQDLGGANVLTF. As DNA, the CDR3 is TGTGCCAGCAGCCAAGATCTCGGTGGGGCCAACGTCCTGACTTTC.

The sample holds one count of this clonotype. CDR3: CASSEKTGGWDEQFF. DNA of the CDR3: TGTGCCAGCAGTGAGAAAACAGGGGGCTGGGATGAGCAGTTCTTC. The chain employs TRBV28 and TRBJ2-1; 9 nucleotides align to TRBD1. V trimming: 5 bases; J trimming: 8 bases; junction bases outside the gene matches: 10. CDR1 is MDHEN and CDR2 is SYDVKM in the germline V gene. The CDR3 covers 15 residues.

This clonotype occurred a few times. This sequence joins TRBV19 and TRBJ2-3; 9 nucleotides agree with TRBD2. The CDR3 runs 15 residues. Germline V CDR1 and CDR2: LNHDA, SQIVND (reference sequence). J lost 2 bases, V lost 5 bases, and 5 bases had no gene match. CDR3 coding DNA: TGTGCCAGTAGTGTTCGGACTAGCGACACAGATACGCAGTATTTT. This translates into CASSVRTSDTDTQYF. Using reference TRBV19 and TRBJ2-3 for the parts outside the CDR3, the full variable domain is DGGITQSPKYLFRKEGQNVTLSCEQNLNHDAMYWYRQDPGQGLRLIYYSQIVNDFQKGDIAEGYSVSREKKESFPLTVTSAQKNPTAFYLCASSVRTSDTDTQYFGPGTRLTVL.

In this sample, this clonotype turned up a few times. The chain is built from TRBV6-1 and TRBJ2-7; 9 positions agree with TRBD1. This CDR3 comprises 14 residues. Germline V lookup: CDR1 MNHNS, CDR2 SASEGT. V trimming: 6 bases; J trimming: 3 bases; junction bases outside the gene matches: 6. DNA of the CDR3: TGTGCCAGCAGAGCTCCGGGACAGGGCTACGAGCAGTACTTC. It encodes CASRAPGQGYEQYF.

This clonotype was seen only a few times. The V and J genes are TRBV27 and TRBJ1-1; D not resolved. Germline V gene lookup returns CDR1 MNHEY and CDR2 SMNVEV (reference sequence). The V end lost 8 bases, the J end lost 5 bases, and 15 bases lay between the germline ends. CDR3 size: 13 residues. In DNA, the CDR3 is TGTGCCAGCTACTCAGATGCCCGGACTGAAGCTTTCTTT. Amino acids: CASYSDARTEAFF.

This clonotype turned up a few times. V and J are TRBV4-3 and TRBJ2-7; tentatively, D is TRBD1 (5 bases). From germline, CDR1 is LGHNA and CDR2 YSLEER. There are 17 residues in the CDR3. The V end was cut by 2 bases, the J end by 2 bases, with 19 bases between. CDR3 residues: CASSQTLLQVHPYEQYF. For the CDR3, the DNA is TGCGCCAGCAGCCAAACCTTATTACAGGTCCATCCCTACGAGCAGTACTTC.

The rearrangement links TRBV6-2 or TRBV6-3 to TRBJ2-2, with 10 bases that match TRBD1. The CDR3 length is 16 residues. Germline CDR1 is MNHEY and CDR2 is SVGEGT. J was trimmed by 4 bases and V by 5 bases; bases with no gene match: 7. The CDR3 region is CASSDPGTGATGELFF. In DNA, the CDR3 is TGTGCCAGCAGTGATCCCGGGACAGGGGCCACCGGGGAGCTGTTTTTT.

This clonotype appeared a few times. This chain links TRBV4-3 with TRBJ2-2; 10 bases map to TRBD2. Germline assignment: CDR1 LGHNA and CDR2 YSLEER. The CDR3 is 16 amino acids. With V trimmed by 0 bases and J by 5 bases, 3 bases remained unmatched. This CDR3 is CASSQDHSGRTGELFF. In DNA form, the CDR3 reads TGCGCCAGCAGCCAAGATCATAGCGGGAGGACCGGGGAGCTGTTTTTT.

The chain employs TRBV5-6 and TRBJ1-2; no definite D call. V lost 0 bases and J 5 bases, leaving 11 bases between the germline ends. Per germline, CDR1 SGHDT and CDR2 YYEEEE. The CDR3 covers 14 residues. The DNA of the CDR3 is TGTGCCAGCAGCTTGGGTACCATATCATATGGCTACACCTTC. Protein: CASSLGTISYGYTF. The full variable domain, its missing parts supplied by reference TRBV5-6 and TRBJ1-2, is DAGVTQSPTHLIKTRGQQVTLRCSPKSGHDTVSWYQQALGQGPQFIFQYYEEEERQRGNFPDRFSGHQFPNYSSELNVNALLLGDSALYLCASSLGTISYGYTFGSGTRLTVV.

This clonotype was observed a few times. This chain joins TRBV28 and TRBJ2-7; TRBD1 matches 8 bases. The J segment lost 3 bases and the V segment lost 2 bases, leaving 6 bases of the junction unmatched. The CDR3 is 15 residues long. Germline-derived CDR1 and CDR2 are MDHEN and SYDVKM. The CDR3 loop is CASSLVGTGHYEQYF. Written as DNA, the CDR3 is TGTGCCAGCAGTTTAGTGGGGACAGGCCACTACGAGCAGTACTTC.

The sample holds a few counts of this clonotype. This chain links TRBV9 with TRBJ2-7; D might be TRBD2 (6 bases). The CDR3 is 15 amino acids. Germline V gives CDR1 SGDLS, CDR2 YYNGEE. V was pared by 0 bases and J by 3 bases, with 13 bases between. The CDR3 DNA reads TGTGCCAGCAGCGTAGGCGCGGGGAACCACTACGAGCAGTACTTC. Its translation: CASSVGAGNHYEQYF.

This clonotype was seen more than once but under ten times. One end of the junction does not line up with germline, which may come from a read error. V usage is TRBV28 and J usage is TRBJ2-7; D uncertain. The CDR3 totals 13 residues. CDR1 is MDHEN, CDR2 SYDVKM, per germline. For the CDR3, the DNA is TGTGCCAGCAGTCTACATGAGGCTATCCCACCTCACTTC. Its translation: CASSLHEAIPPHF.

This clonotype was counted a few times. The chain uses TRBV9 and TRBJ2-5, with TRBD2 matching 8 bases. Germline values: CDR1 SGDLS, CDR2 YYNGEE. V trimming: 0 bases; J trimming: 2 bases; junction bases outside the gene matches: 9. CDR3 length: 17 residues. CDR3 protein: CASSVAQSGSGQETQYF. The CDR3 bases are TGTGCCAGCAGCGTAGCTCAGAGCGGGAGTGGTCAAGAGACCCAGTACTTC.